The 7 T cell receptor beta chains given below trace back to one sample, sequenced in a study of blood T cell repertoires in COVID-19. The protocol was immunoSEQ multiplex PCR, while the TCRdb copy is restricted to in-frame clones and leaves out a portion. The sample contains some 190,000 clones, 60% to 85% of which appear only once. Sequenced input: peripheral blood. These TCRs come from a woman between 50 and 59 years old with active or convalescent COVID-19.

The rearrangement joins TRBV28 to TRBJ1-5; 8 nucleotides agree with TRBD1. From germline, CDR1 is MDHEN and CDR2 SYDVKM. The CDR3 sequence is 13 residues long. V was pared by 10 bases and J by 4 bases, with 6 bases of the junction left unmatched. CDR3 coding DNA: TGTGCCACGACAGGGGCTTTAAATCAGCCCCAGCATTTT. As protein: CATTGALNQPQHF. Full variable domain (missing parts from reference TRBV28 and TRBJ1-5): DVKVTQSSRYLVKRTGEKVFLECVQDMDHENMFWYRQDPGLGLRLIYFSYDVKMKEKGDIPEGYSVSREKKERFSLILESASTNQTSMYLCATTGALNQPQHFGDGTRLSIL.

DNA of the CDR3: TGTGCCAGCAGCTTCCCGGGACAGCGACCTTTCTTT. Translated, it gives CASSFPGQRPFF. The V and J genes are TRBV7-3 and TRBJ1-1; 7 bases fit TRBD1. This CDR3 contains 12 residues. In germline, CDR1 is SGHTA, CDR2 FQGTGA. V lost 3 bases and J lost 12; bases outside the gene matches: 7.

This chain links TRBV3-1 (or the pseudogene TRBV3-2) with TRBJ1-2; D is possibly TRBD1 (6 bases). Germline V gene lookup returns CDR1 LGHDT and CDR2 YNNKEL (reference sequence). The V end was cut by 3 bases, the J end by 8 bases, with 16 bases between. The CDR3 sequence is 14 residues long. CDR3: CASSHRDIASGYTF. The CDR3 DNA follows: TGTGCCAGCAGCCACCGGGACATCGCCTCCGGCTACACCTTC.

In regard to this clone: At one end, the junction sequence differs from germline, possibly due to a read error. The chain has TRBV7-8 and TRBJ1-2; D perhaps matches TRBD1 (6 bases). The CDR3 runs 12 residues. Per germline, CDR1 SGHVS and CDR2 FQNEAQ. Written as DNA, the CDR3 is TGTGCCAGCACCTTAGGGGGGCATGGCTACACCTTC. Protein: CASTLGGHGYTF.

The chain has TRBV9 and TRBJ2-7; 10 nucleotides agree with TRBD1. V lost 0 bases to trimming and J lost 6 bases; unmatched junction nucleotides: 6. This CDR3 region has 15 residues. CDR1 and CDR2 (germline): SGDLS, YYNGEE. Here the CDR3 reads CASSVEGQGWSEQYF. CDR3 DNA sequence: TGTGCCAGCAGCGTAGAGGGACAGGGGTGGAGCGAGCAGTACTTC.

The chain couples TRBV7-9 to TRBJ1-2; 7 nucleotides match TRBD1. Trimming took 1 base from V and 3 from J; bases not matched to a gene: 8. Germline CDR1 SEHNR, CDR2 FQNEAQ (reference sequence). CDR3 size: 16 residues. The CDR3 is CASSLVAGGFDYGYTF. The DNA of the CDR3 is TGTGCCAGCAGCTTAGTGGCAGGGGGTTTTGACTATGGCTACACCTTC.

This clone was recorded only once. V gene TRBV10-3 combines with J gene TRBJ1-4; maybe TRBD1 (5 bases). The CDR3 runs 14 residues. V lost 6 bases and J 5 bases, leaving 13 bases between the germline ends. Germline V gene lookup returns CDR1 ENHRY and CDR2 SYGVKD. This chain's CDR3 is CAISVGRGNEKLFF. The DNA of the CDR3 is TGTGCCATCAGCGTTGGACGGGGGAATGAAAAACTGTTTTTT.